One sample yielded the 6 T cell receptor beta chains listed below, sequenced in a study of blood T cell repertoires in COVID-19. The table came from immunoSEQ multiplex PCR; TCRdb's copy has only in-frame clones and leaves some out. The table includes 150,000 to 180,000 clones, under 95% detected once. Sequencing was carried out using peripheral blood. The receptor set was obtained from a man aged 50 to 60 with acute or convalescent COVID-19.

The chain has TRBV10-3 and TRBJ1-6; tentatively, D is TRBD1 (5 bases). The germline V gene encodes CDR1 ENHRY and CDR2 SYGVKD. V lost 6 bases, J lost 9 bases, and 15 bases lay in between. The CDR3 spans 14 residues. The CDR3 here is CAISPEQGSSPLHF. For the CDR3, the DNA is TGTGCCATCAGCCCGGAGCAGGGTAGTTCACCCCTCCACTTT.

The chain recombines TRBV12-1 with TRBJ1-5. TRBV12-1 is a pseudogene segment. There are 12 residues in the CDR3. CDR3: CASSGRNQPQHF. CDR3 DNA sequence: TGTGCCAGCAGCGGGAGAAATCAGCCCCAGCATTTT.

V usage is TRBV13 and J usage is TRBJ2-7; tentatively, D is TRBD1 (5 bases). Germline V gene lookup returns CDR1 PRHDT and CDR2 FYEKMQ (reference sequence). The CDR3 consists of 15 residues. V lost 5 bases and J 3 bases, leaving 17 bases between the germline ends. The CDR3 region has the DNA TGTGCCAGCAGCAACCGACAGTCAAATAACTACGAGCAGTACTTC. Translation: CASSNRQSNNYEQYF.

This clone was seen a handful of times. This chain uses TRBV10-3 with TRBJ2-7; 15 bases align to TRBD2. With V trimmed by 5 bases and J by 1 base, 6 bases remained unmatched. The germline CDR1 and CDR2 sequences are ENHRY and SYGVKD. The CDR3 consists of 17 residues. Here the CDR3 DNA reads TGTGCCATCAGTCTCAAGGGACTAGCGGGAGGTTCCTACGAGCAGTACTTC. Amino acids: CAISLKGLAGGSYEQYF.

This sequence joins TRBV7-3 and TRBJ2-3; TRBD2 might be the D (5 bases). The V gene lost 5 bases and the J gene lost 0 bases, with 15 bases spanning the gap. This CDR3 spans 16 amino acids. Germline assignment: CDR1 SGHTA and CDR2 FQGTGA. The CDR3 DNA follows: TGTGCCAGCAGCCACACCCAACCGGGAAGCACAGATACGCAGTATTTT. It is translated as CASSHTQPGSTDTQYF.

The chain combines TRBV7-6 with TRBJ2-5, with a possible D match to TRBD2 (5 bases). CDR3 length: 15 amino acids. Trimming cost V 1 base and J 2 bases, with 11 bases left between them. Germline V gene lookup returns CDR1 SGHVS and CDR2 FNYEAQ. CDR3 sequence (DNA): TGTGCCAGCAGCTTAGACACGGGAAGTCAAGAGACCCAGTACTTC. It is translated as CASSLDTGSQETQYF.